The following is a T cell receptor (beta chain) sequence with its context. The antigen is unknown. This record belongs to a study of Tregs in tolerant kidney transplant recipients. V was pared by 7 bases and J by 2 bases, with 15 bases between. CDR1 is SGHAT and CDR2 is FQNNGV in the germline V gene. The CDR3 is 16 residues long. Libraries were prepared by immunoSEQ multiplex PCR; TCRdb keeps only in-frame clonotypes and omits some of them. The sample carries 110,000 or so clones, roughly 90% recorded once. Overall study findings and caveats: Findings come from small patient numbers and require larger validation. This study did not directly address biological reproducibility.

Unstimulated Tregs (CD4+CD25+CD127-) and CD4+CD25- non-Tregs were sorted from PBMCs. The J gene is TRBJ2-6, the V gene TRBV11-2; D is perhaps TRBD1 (6 bases). This sample comprised CD4+ T cells from blood, obtained before the transplant. The clonotype originates from a human donor who received a combined kidney and bone marrow transplant. The CDR3 DNA is TGTGCCAGCACCAGTCCGGACAGCACTGGGGCCAACGTCCTGACTTTC. Translated: CASTSPDSTGANVLTF.